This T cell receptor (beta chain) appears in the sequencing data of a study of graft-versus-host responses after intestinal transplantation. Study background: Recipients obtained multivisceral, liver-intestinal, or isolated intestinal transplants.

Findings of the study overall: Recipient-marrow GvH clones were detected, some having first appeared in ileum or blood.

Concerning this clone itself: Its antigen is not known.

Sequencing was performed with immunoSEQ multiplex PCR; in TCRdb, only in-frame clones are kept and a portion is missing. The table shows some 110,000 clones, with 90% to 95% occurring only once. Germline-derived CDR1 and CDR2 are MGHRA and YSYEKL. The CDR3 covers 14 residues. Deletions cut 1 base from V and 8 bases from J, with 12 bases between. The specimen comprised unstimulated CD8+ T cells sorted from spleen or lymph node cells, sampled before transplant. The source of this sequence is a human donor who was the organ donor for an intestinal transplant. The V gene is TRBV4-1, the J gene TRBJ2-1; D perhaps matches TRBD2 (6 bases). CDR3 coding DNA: TGCGCCAGCAGCCAAGGGGACGGGAGCGATGAGCAGTTCTTC. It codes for CASSQGDGSDEQFF.